This T cell receptor (beta chain) was obtained from a study of shared clonotypes between healthy human individuals. Notes on the study in general: What naive subsets generally showed was a larger estimated richness than memory subsets showed. Few donors restricted represented genetic and exposure-history diversity.

Original data processing: ImmunoSEQ supplied junction-only sequences lacking quality scores, so filtering was different. TCRdb's copy holds only in-frame clones and misses some; the assay was immunoSEQ multiplex PCR. That table is the source of V, J and clone size, and D and trimming were worked out from the DNA. The sample carries more than 550,000 clones, about two thirds recorded once. Turning to this clone: Its antigen is unidentified.

The CDR3 sequence is 13 residues long. The V end was cut by 7 bases, the J end by 5 bases, with 11 bases between. Germline loops: CDR1 SGHVS, CDR2 FNYEAQ. The clonotype was recovered from a woman between 25 and 40 years old in good health. The chain uses TRBV7-6 and TRBJ2-2; maybe TRBD1 (6 bases). Input material: memory CD4+ T cells sorted from blood. Indicated subset: CD45RA-negative fraction. The CDR3 reads CASTRGQTGELFF. CDR3 bases: TGTGCCAGCACCAGGGGCCAGACCGGGGAGCTGTTTTTT.